The TCR beta chain described here comes from a study of Ad26.COV2.S vaccination and SARS-CoV-2 variants (dated by TCRdb to about 2021). Notes on the research overall: Sequencing of the TCRbeta repertoire served to evaluate the specificity and breadth of SARS-CoV-2-reactive T cell receptors following Ad26.COV2.S vaccination. The TCR-sequenced set comprised approximately 32 samples: 19 Ad26.COV2.S vaccine recipients, 5 placebo recipients and 8 SARS-CoV-2 convalescent individuals.

V loses 1 base, J loses 1 base, and the germline ends lie 5 bases apart. Counted from cysteine to phenylalanine, this CDR3 has 14 amino acids. Only CDR3 DNA remains: 42 bases, in frame from the first base. The CDR1 and CDR2 encoded by the germline V gene (reference sequence) are LNHNV and YYDKDF. Concerning this clone itself: This clone's antigen is unknown. Base qualities are missing; no much larger clone stands one base away.

The time point label corresponds to: individuals recovered from natural SARS-CoV-2 infection. The immunoSEQ Assay was used to sequence TCRbeta CDR3 regions. After extraction, genomic DNA underwent amplification by bias-controlled multiplex PCR, followed by high-throughput sequencing. The paper's data handling went like this. To quantify the absolute abundance of each unique TCRbeta CDR3 region, sequences were collapsed and filtered. T cell fraction was estimated by normalizing TCRbeta template counts to usable DNA, which was measured by amplifying reference genes present in all nucleated cells. Repertoire TCRs were annotated as SARS-CoV-2-specific when V gene, CDR3 amino acid sequence and J gene were exactly matched to a known reactive TCR set. The reference SARS-CoV-2 TCR set was obtained from MIRA and was filtered for enrichment in COVID-19-positive ImmuneCODE repertoires, whereby public or cross-reactive TCRs were removed. Drawing on the MIRA antigens, annotated TCRs were analysed further at the level of specific ORF or position within ORF. Breadth was defined as annotated unique rearrangements over total unique productive rearrangements; depth was the summed frequency of those rearrangements. Two-sided Wilcoxon rank-sum tests were applied when comparing TCR breadth between groups. The immuneACCESS repertoire file appears here via TCRdb, limited to in-frame rearrangements. These files lack a portion of the clones; in checked studies, under half of the deficit traces to unresolved V genes, and the cause of the others is not known. V and J calls and clone size are those listed in that table; D and trimming were worked out from the DNA. Within this sample are about 350,000 clones, with roughly nine tenths of them counted one time only. The ten biggest clones cover 3.9% of the sample.

Points the paper makes about the study in general: Ad26.COV2.S recipients had higher spike-specific TCR breadth than placebo recipients (P = 0.0014). Substantial breadth of spike-specific CD8+ and CD4+ T cell responses was reported after vaccination. It was noted by the authors that total T cell responses may have been underestimated by the TCR breadth and depth analyses. Vaccine and placebo recipients had similar non-spike TCR breadth, a finding consistent with the vaccine containing only spike.

The input for sequencing was peripheral blood, taken after recovery from COVID-19. Here the chain combines TRBV15 and TRBJ1-5; no confident D gene assignment can be made. This receptor was identified in a human donor who had recovered from COVID-19. The CDR3 here reads CATSRVLSNQPQHF. The sequenced DNA is TGTGCCACCAGCAGAGTTCTCAGCAATCAGCCCCAGCATTTT.